The 13 T cell receptor beta chains below all came from one sample that was sequenced in a study of T cell responses to AZD1222 COVID-19 vaccine (dated by TCRdb to about 2021). The time point tag for this specimen amounts to: about 28 days (+/-7) after the second vaccine dose. The method was the immunoSEQ multiplex PCR assay. The table comes from immuneACCESS by way of TCRdb, which keeps in-frame sequences with V and J called. Part of the clones is missing from these tables; in studies checked, under half for an unresolved V gene and the rest for unknown reasons. For this sample there are under 80,000 clones; around 82% appear just once. The top ten constitute 20% to 30% of the sample. This specimen consisted of peripheral blood, obtained 28 days after the second AZD1222 dose. The receptors stem from an adult who received the AZD1222 COVID-19 vaccine.

The chain uses TRBV29-1 and TRBJ1-1; unclear D gene. CDR3 length equals 14 residues. Looked up from germline, CDR1 is SQVTM and CDR2 is ANQGSEA. V gave up 3 bases and J gave up 1 base, with 12 bases separating them. CDR3 loop: CSVDSLWENTEAFF. The CDR3 coding sequence is TGCAGCGTTGATTCCCTTTGGGAGAACACTGAAGCTTTCTTT.

The DNA for the CDR3 is TGTGCCAGCAGGGGACTAGCGGGACTTGATGAGCAGTTCTTC. Protein sequence: CASRGLAGLDEQFF. The rearrangement joins TRBV27 to TRBJ2-1; TRBD2 matches 13 bases. The CDR3 runs to 14 residues. J lost 8 bases, V lost 6 bases, and 4 bases had no gene match. The germline gives CDR1 MNHEY, CDR2 SMNVEV (reference sequence).

V is TRBV23-1 and J is TRBJ1-5, with D tentatively TRBD1 (5 bases). TRBV23-1 is an ORF, and what it does is uncertain. The CDR3 is made up of 18 amino acids. V lost 0 bases and J 0 bases, leaving 15 bases between the germline ends. CDR3 coding DNA: TGCGCCAGCAGTCAATCAGCCAGGGAACACATTAGCAATCAGCCCCAGCATTTT. It translates to CASSQSAREHISNQPQHF.

The DNA of the CDR3 is TGCGCCAGCAGCTTGGGAGGGGCGGTCGGATTCTATGGCTACACCTTC. Protein product: CASSLGGAVGFYGYTF. V usage is TRBV5-1 and J usage is TRBJ1-2; D is perhaps TRBD1 (5 bases). This CDR3 comprises 16 residues. CDR1 SGHRS and CDR2 YFSETQ come from the germline V gene. Deletions cut 0 bases from V and 4 bases from J, with 16 bases between.

The chain employs TRBV5-4 and TRBJ2-3, with TRBD2 matching over 7 bases. The V gene's germline CDR1 is SGHNT and CDR2 YYREEE (reference sequence). The CDR3 runs 14 residues. The ends lost 5 bases at V and 2 bases at J; junction bases unmatched: 5. CDR3 bases: TGTGCCAGCAGTTCCGGGACTATCACAGATACGCAGTATTTT. Translation gives CASSSGTITDTQYF.

V usage is TRBV4-3 and J usage is TRBJ2-3, with 11 bases aligning to TRBD2. In germline, CDR1 is LGHNA, CDR2 YSLEER. V lost 0 bases, J lost 0 bases, and 5 bases stayed unmatched. CDR3 length equals 18 residues. The CDR3 reads CASSQDIAGGTSTDTQYF. The CDR3, as DNA: TGCGCCAGCAGCCAAGATATAGCGGGAGGGACTAGCACAGATACGCAGTATTTT.

In this sample, this clone turned up once. This rearrangement joins TRBV27 to TRBJ1-6, with TRBD1 identical over 8 bases. The CDR3 runs to 14 residues. Trimming took 6 bases from V and 9 from J; bases not matched to a gene: 7. CDR1 is MNHEY and CDR2 is SMNVEV in the germline V gene (reference sequence). The CDR3 DNA follows: TGTGCCAGCAGGACCGACAGGGGTCGTTCACCCCTCCACTTT. This gives the protein CASRTDRGRSPLHF.

This sequence joins TRBV6-6 and TRBJ2-1; D gene ambiguous. The CDR3 length is 11 residues. V lost 4 bases and J lost 4, with 2 bases in between. Germline lookup yields CDR1 MNHNY and CDR2 SVGAGI (reference sequence). For the CDR3, the DNA is TGTGCCAGCAGTTTATACAATGAGCAGTTCTTC. Encoded protein: CASSLYNEQFF.

The chain links TRBV7-2 to TRBJ1-6; D gene uncertain. The V gene's germline CDR1 is SGHTA and CDR2 FQGNSA. The CDR3 runs 17 residues. V dropped 1 base and J dropped 4 bases, with 14 bases sitting between them. CDR3: CASSLERLAAYNSPLHF. As DNA, the CDR3 is TGTGCCAGCAGCTTAGAAAGGCTAGCAGCTTATAATTCACCCCTCCACTTT.

The chain combines TRBV18 with TRBJ1-2, with no clear D. CDR3 length equals 13 residues. Germline loops: CDR1 KGHSH, CDR2 LQKENI. Trimming removed 3 bases at V and 5 bases at J, with 10 bases between. DNA for the CDR3: TGTGCCAGCTCACCTGGTAATGAATATGGCTACACCTTC. As protein: CASSPGNEYGYTF.

V is TRBV3-1 (or the pseudogene TRBV3-2) and J is TRBJ2-1; TRBD2 matches at 9 bases. Germline V gene data show CDR1 as LGHDT and CDR2 as YNNKEL (reference sequence). The CDR3 spans 16 residues. V shed 1 base and J 3 bases; nucleotides not matched to a gene: 4. The CDR3 DNA is TGTGCCAGCAGCCAAGGAATTAGCGGGGGCTACAATGAGCAGTTCTTC. Its protein product is CASSQGISGGYNEQFF.

The chain uses TRBV27 and TRBJ2-6, with 7 bases fitting TRBD1. The CDR3 loop spans 15 amino acids. The V gene end was trimmed by 7 bases and the J gene end by 2 bases; junction bases not matched to a gene: 5. CDR1 is MNHEY, CDR2 SMNVEV, per germline (reference sequence). The chain's CDR3 is CASKTGQTGANVLTF. As DNA, the CDR3 is TGTGCCAGCAAGACAGGGCAAACTGGGGCCAACGTCCTGACTTTC.

The V and J genes are TRBV24-1 and TRBJ2-7; D is unresolved. The CDR3 is 13 amino acids. CDR1 and CDR2 (germline): KGHDR, SFDVKD. V lost 4 bases to trimming and J lost 0 bases, with 6 bases between them. CDR3 loop: CATSDASSYEQYF. The CDR3 region has the DNA TGTGCCACCAGTGACGCGAGCTCCTACGAGCAGTACTTC.